This entry features one TCR beta chain sequence. The target of this receptor is not known. No base quality information exists; no much larger clone differs at one position. The collaborating institutions used their own protocols to collect whole blood in K2EDTA tubes. For TCRbeta analysis, collaborators shipped samples in one of three forms: frozen whole blood, isolated PBMCs, or DNA extracted from either of those sample types. Relative to germline, V is 6 bases shorter and J is 5 bases shorter, with 21 bases between their ends. According to the germline V gene, CDR1 reads SGHRS and CDR2 reads YFSETQ. The CDR3 sequence holds 15 residues, the cysteine and phenylalanine included. CDR3 DNA only is kept here, 45 bases in frame from base 1. This specimen belongs to a study of blood T cell repertoires in COVID-19 (dated by TCRdb to the early 2020s). Study-wide context: Collaborator samples came from the United States, Italy and Spain and covered acute and convalescent phases of COVID-19. The prospective study material was composed of cDNA or gDNA derived from T cells, B-cell-depleted T cells, or PBMCs. Subjects who had been exposed to COVID-19, were actively infected with it, or had recovered from it provided the deeply sampled blood TCRbeta repertoires that made up the dataset. The repertoires were released in a freely available public database meant as a resource for research on the immune response to SARS-CoV-2. Samples were obtained from the ongoing ImmuneRACE study (first 160 participants) and from about 1,300 subjects provided by 6 global collaborators. Nearly every sample came with metadata listing a de-identified subject ID, COVID-19 status, age in years and sex. Where HLA class I and class II types were available, the types were taken from metadata supplied by the sample provider, not from assay-based typing. Overall results and qualifications from the work: Clinical and demographic metadata were provided uncurated, with the amount varying by source and participant.

The immunoSEQ Assay, a bias-controlled multiplex PCR, was used to amplify TCRbeta CDR3 regions from genomic DNA. In the source study's methods: Nucleated cell counts per sample were estimated from amplification of reference gene primers within the assay. Sequence reads were collapsed and filtered to measure the absolute abundance of every unique TCRbeta CDR3 rearrangement. For each sample, productive Simpson clonality was calculated as the square root of Simpson's diversity index over productive rearrangements. TCRdb limited this immuneACCESS table to in-frame rearrangements with V and J called. A share of clones is missing; checked studies link under half to unresolved V genes, and the rest is unexplained. V and J calls and clone size are those listed in that table; D and trimming were worked out from the DNA. In this sample the table shows fewer than 75,000 clones, approximately 87% of which occur a single time. The top ten clones comprise 6% to 8.5% of the sample.

The chain is assembled from TRBV5-1 and TRBJ2-7; the D gene lacks a confident call. The TCR comes from a man between 60 and 70 years old with active or convalescent COVID-19. Sequencing used peripheral blood. DNA sequence: TGCGCCAGCACCCCCCGTCAGGCTACCCCCGACGAGCAGTACTTC. Translation gives CASTPRQATPDEQYF.